The following is a TCR beta chain sequence with its context. The target of this receptor is not known. The record has no base qualities; no much larger clone is one base away. Sequenced on an Illumina HiSeq 1500. The public reads were run again by TCRdb, first through fastp at Q25 and then through MiXCR, and only productive beta chains were kept. Identical CDR3 protein sequences are pooled into one entry, listed with their most common genes and DNA. This sample is represented by under 850,000 distinct CDR3 sequences; roughly 36% of them were singletons. In total, the top ten clones hold 18% of the sample. CDR3 length: 12 amino acids, cysteine to phenylalanine. The retained sequence is limited to the CDR3, 36 bases, with the frame set at the first base. CDR1 and CDR2 are drawn from the germline V gene (reference sequence): DFQATT, SNEGSKA. V and J are truncated by 6 bases and 8 bases respectively, leaving an intervening sequence of 16 bases.

The sample originates from a study of T cell repertoires in cytomegalovirus infection (dated by TCRdb to the late 2010s). At the level of the whole study: Peptide stimulations targeted recently identified HLA-C-restricted CMV epitopes, whose presentation resists viral immunomodulation, together with well-studied HLA-B-restricted epitopes. Donor HLA type was relevant to the analysis, as public TCR beta signatures indicated carriage of CMV infection together with the matching HLA type. What the work shows at the level of the full study, not this receptor alone: Carriers of CMV infection plus the relevant HLA type were discriminated by the cumulative frequency of public TCR beta family members in the study cohort and in an independent approximately 360-donor cohort. The ex vivo response was dominated by HLA-C-restricted CMV-specific TCR beta clonotypes, and the single most frequent clonotype in two of eight donors was supplied by these HLA-C-restricted clonotypes.

The treatment or condition label, as the study defines it: in vitro stimulation with specific CMV peptide epitopes to enrich CMV-specific T cells. Here the sequenced sample was cultured PBMCs, taken from culture after CMV antigen stimulation. This TCR was sampled from a human donor in good health (CMV status not recorded). Some clones in this sample may be carry-over from other donors' samples. The chain is encoded by TRBV20-1 joined to TRBJ1-1, and possibly TRBD1, on 5 matching bases. The nucleotide sequence is TGCAGTGCATCGGTCTACGGGGCAGAAGCTTTCTTT. This sequence encodes CSASVYGAEAFF.